One and the same sample provided the 8 T cell receptor beta chains below, sequenced in a study of response to subunit inactivated influenza vaccine. A single record per CDR3 protein comes from TCRdb applying MiXCR to the RT-PCR reads. Of approximately 530,000 distinct CDR3 sequences listed, 13% are singletons. The starting material was PBMCs from blood, obtained roughly 46 days after vaccination. The receptors were sampled from a man aged 50-59 years who received an inactivated influenza vaccine.

This rearrangement joins TRBV24-1 to TRBJ2-5; D might be TRBD2 (6 bases). Germline V lookup: CDR1 KGHDR, CDR2 SFDVKD. Trimming stripped 6 bases from V and 4 bases from J, with 20 bases between. This CDR3 comprises 16 residues. The CDR3 protein is CATSQPSPQGGETQYF. CDR3 in DNA: TGTGCCACCAGTCAACCTAGCCCCCAGGGAGGAGAGACCCAGTACTTC.

This clonotype appeared a few times. The V call is TRBV10-3, the J call TRBJ2-6; D unclear. Trimming removed 6 bases from V and 0 bases from J, with 9 bases in between. The germline V gene encodes CDR1 ENHRY and CDR2 SYGVKD. The CDR3 contains 15 residues. The CDR3 DNA follows: TGTGCCATCAGGGTTGGGGACTCTGGGGCCAACGTCCTGACTTTC. Its protein is CAIRVGDSGANVLTF.

This clonotype came up many times. The CDR3 DNA sequence: TGTGCCAGCAGTTACGGGGGGCTGGGCGCAGATACGCAGTATTTT. Amino acid sequence: CASSYGGLGADTQYF. V is TRBV6-5 and J is TRBJ2-3; the D gene could be TRBD1 or TRBD2 (6 bases each). Germline CDR1 and CDR2: MNHEY and SVGAGI. V gave up 2 bases and J gave up 4 bases, with 13 bases separating them. The CDR3 has 15 residues.

In this sample, this clonotype turned up a few times. The chain combines TRBV7-9 with TRBJ1-4; D is uncertain. CDR3 length equals 14 residues. V was pared by 5 bases and J by 8 bases, with 15 bases between. Germline-derived CDR1 and CDR2 are SEHNR and FQNEAQ (reference sequence). Written as DNA, the CDR3 is TGTGCCAGCAGCCCAGCGACTGGGAACGAAAAACTGTTTTTT. Its translation: CASSPATGNEKLFF.

This clonotype has only a few counts. The chain carries TRBV27 and TRBJ1-2, with D possibly matching TRBD1 (5 bases). The CDR3 totals 15 residues. V lost 0 bases and J 6 bases, leaving 14 bases between the germline ends. CDR1 MNHEY and CDR2 SMNVEV come from the germline V gene (reference sequence). DNA for the CDR3: TGTGCCAGCAGTTTATCTTGGGGCTCGAGAAATGGCTACACCTTC. This encodes CASSLSWGSRNGYTF.

The chain joins TRBV15 to TRBJ2-7, with 9 bases lining up with TRBD1. Germline V gene data show CDR1 as LNHNV and CDR2 as YYDKDF (reference sequence). V lost 8 bases, J lost 2 bases, and 7 bases stayed unmatched. The CDR3 sequence is 14 residues long. CDR3 sequence reads: CATGTGTGPYEQYF. Here the CDR3 DNA reads TGTGCCACCGGAACCGGGACAGGGCCCTACGAGCAGTACTTC. Filled out from reference TRBV15 and TRBJ2-7, the complete variable domain reads DAMVIQNPRYQVTQFGKPVTLSCSQTLNHNVMYWYQQKSSQAPKLLFHYYDKDFNNEADTPDNFQSRRPNTSFCFLDIRSPGLGDTAMYLCATGTGTGPYEQYFGPGTRLTVT.

Remarks on this clonotype: A single base separates this from a much larger clone, so it may be a read error. The V call is TRBV20-1, the J call TRBJ2-7; D is perhaps TRBD2 (6 bases). Germline V gene data show CDR1 as DFQATT and CDR2 as SNEGSKA (reference sequence). The CDR3 spans 13 residues. CDR3 DNA sequence: TGCAGTGCTAATAGCGGACTGGGCTACGAGCATTACTTC. Its protein is CSANSGLGYEHYF.

The chain carries TRBV5-6 and TRBJ2-1; TRBD1 is a possible D gene (5 bases). The germline gives CDR1 SGHDT, CDR2 YYEEEE. CDR3 length: 15 amino acids. V was clipped by 0 bases and J by 2 bases, with 9 bases between them. CDR3 in amino acids: CASSLGVTAYNEQFF. CDR3 nucleotide sequence: TGTGCCAGCAGCTTGGGTGTGACAGCCTACAATGAGCAGTTCTTC.